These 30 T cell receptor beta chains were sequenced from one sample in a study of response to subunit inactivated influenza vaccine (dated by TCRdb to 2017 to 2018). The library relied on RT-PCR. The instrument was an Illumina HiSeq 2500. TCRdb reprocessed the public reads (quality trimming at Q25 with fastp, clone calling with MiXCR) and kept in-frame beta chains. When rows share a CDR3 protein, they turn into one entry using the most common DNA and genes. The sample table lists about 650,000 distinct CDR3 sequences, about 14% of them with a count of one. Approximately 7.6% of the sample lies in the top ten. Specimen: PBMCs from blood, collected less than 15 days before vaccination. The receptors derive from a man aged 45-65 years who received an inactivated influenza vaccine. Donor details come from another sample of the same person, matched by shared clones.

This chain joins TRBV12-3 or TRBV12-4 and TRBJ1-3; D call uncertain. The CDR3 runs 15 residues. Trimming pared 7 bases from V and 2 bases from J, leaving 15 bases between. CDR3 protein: CASKKGPSPGNTIYF. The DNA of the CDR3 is TGTGCCAGCAAAAAGGGTCCTTCACCTGGAAACACCATATATTTT.

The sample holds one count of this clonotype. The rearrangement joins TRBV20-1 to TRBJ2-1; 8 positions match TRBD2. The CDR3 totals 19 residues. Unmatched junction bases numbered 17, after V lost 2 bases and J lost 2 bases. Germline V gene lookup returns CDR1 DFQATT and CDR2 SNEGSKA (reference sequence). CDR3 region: CSARTRELAGRGPYNEQFF. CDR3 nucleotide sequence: TGCAGTGCTAGAACGAGGGAGTTAGCGGGGAGGGGTCCCTACAATGAGCAGTTCTTC.

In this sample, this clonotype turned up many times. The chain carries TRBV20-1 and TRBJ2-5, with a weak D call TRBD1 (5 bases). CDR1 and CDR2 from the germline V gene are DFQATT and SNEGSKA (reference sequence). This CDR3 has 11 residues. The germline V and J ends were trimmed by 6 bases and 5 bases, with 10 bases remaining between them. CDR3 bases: TGCAGTGCCAGCCCAGGGGAGACCCAGTACTTC. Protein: CSASPGETQYF.

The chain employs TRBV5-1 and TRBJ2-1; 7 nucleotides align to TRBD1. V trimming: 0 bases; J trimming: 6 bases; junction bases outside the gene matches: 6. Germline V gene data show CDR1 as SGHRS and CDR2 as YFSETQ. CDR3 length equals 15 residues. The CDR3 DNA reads TGCGCCAGCAGCTTGGTCGGACAGGAGGTCAATGAGCAGTTCTTC. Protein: CASSLVGQEVNEQFF.

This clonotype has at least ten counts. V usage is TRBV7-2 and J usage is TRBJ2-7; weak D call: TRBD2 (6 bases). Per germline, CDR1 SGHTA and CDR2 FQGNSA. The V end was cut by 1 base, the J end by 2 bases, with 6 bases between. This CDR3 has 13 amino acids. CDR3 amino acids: CASSLVAAYEQYF. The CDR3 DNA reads TGTGCCAGCAGCTTAGTAGCGGCCTACGAGCAGTACTTC.

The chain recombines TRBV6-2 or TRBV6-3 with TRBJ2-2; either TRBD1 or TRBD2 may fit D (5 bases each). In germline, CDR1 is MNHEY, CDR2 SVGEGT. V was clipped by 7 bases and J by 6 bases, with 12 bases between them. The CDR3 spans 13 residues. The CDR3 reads CASTGARAGELFF. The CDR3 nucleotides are TGTGCCAGCACCGGGGCGCGCGCCGGGGAGCTGTTTTTT.

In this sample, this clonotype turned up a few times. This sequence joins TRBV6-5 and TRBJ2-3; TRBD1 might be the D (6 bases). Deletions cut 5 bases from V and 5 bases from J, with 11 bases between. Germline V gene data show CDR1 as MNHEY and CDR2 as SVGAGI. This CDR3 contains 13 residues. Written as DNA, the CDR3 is TGTGCCAGCAGTAACAGGGTGGTAGATACGCAGTATTTT. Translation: CASSNRVVDTQYF.

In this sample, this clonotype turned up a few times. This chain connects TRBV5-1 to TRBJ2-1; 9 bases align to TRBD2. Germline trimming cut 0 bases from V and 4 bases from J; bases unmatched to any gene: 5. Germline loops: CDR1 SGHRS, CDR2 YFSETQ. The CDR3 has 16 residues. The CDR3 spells CASSLVAGGRYNEQFF. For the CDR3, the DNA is TGCGCCAGCAGCTTGGTTGCGGGAGGGAGATACAATGAGCAGTTCTTC.

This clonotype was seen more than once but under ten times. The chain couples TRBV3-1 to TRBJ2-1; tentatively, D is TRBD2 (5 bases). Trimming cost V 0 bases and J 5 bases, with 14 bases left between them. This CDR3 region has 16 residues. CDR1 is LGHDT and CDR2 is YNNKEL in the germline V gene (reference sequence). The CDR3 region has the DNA TGTGCCAGCAGCCAAGATCGAGGGCTACGGAACAATGAGCAGTTCTTC. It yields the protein CASSQDRGLRNNEQFF.

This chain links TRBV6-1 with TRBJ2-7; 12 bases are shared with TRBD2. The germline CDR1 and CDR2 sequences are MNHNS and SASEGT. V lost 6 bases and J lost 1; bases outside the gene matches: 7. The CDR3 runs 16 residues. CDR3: CASSLGLAGPSYEQYF. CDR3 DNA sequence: TGTGCCAGCAGCTTGGGACTAGCGGGCCCATCCTACGAGCAGTACTTC.

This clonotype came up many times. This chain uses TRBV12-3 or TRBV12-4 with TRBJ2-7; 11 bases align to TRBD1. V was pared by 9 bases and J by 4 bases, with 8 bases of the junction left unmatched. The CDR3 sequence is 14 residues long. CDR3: CASSPGQGEYEQYF. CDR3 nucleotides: TGTGCCAGTTCACCGGGACAGGGGGAATACGAGCAGTACTTC.

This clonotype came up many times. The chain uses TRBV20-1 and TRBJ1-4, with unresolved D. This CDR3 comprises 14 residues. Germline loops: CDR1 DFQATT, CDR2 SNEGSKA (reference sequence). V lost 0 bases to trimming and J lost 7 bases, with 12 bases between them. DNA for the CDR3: TGCAGTGCTAGAGATCCGGGGAAGGGTGAAAAACTGTTTTTT. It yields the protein CSARDPGKGEKLFF.

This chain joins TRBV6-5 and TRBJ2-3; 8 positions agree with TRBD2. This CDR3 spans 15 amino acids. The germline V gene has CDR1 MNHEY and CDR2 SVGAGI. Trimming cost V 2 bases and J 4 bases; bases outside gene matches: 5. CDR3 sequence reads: CASSYTGGPADTQYF. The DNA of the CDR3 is TGTGCCAGCAGTTACACGGGAGGGCCGGCAGATACGCAGTATTTT.

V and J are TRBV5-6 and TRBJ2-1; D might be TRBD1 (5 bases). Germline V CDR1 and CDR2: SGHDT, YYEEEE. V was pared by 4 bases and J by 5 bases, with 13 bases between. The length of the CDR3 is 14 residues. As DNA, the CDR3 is TGTGCCAGCAGCCCCGGATACAGGAACAATGAGCAGTTCTTC. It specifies CASSPGYRNNEQFF.

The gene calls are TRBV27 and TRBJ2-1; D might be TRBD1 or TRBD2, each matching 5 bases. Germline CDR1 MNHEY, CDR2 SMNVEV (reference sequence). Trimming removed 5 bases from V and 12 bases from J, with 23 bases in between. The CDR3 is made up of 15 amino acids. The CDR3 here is CASSAPGTKERGQFF. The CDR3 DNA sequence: TGTGCCAGCAGTGCGCCGGGGACCAAAGAACGGGGGCAGTTCTTC.

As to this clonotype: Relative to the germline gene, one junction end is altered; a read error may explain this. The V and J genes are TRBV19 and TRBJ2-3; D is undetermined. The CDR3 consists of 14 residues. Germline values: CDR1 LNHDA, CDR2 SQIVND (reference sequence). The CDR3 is CASSSIGDADTQYF. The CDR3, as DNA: TGTGCCAGTAGTAGCATTGGCGACGCAGATACACAGTATTTT. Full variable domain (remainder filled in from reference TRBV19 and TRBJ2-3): DGGITQSPKYLFRKEGQNVTLSCEQNLNHDAMYWYRQDPGQGLRLIYYSQIVNDFQKGDIAEGYSVSREKKESFPLTVTSAQKNPTAFYLCASSSIGDADTQYFGPGTRLTVL.

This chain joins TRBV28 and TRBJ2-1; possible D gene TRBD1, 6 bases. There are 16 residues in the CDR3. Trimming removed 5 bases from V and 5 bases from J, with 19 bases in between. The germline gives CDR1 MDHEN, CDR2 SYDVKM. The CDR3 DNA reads TGTGCCAGCAGTATTAACAGGGAACCTCGAGACAATGAGCAGTTCTTC. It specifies CASSINREPRDNEQFF.

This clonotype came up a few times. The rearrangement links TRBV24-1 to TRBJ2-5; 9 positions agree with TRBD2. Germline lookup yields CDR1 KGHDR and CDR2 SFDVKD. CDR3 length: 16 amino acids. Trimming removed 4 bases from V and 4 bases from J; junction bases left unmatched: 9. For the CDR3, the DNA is TGTGCCACCAGTGACCTTAGCGGGAGCGGAGGAGAGACCCAGTACTTC. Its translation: CATSDLSGSGGETQYF.

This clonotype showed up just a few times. CDR3 nucleotide sequence: TGCAGCGTTCAAAGCGGGGAATATTACAATGAGCAGTTCTTC. This translates into CSVQSGEYYNEQFF. The gene calls are TRBV29-1 and TRBJ2-1, with 7 nucleotides matching TRBD2. The germline gives CDR1 SQVTM, CDR2 ANQGSEA. CDR3 length: 14 amino acids. V dropped 5 bases and J dropped 4; count of bases not matched to a gene: 8.

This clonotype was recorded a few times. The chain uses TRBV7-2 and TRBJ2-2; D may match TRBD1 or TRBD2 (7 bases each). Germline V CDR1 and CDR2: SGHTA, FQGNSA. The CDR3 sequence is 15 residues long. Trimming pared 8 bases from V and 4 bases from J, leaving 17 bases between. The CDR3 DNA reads TGTGCCAGCGGACGACAGGGAGGGACCACCGGGGAGCTGTTTTTT. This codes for CASGRQGGTTGELFF.

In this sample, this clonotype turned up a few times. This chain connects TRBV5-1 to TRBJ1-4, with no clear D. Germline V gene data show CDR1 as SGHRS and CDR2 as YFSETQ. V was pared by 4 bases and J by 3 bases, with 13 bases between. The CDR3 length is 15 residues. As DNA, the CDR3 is TGCGCCAGCAGCCGGACCCCTGCGGCTAATGAAAAACTGTTTTTT. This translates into CASSRTPAANEKLFF.

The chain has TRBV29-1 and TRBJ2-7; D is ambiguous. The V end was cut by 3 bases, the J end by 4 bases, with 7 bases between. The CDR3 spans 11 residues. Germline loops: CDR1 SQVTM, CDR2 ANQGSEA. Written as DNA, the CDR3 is TGCAGCGTTGATGTGGGGTACGAGCAGTACTTC. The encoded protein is CSVDVGYEQYF.

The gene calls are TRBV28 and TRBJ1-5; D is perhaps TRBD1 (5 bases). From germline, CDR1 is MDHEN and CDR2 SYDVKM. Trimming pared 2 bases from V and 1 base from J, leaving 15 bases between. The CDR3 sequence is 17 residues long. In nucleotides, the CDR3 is TGTGCCAGCAGTTTACCCTCGCCAGGGAGAAGCAATCAGCCCCAGCATTTT. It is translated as CASSLPSPGRSNQPQHF.

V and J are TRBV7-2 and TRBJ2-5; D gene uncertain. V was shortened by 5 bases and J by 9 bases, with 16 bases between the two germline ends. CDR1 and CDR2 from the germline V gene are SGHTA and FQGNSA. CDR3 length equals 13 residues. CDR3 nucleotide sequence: TGTGCCAGCAGCGCTAACTGGATTTCGCCCCAGTACTTC. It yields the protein CASSANWISPQYF.

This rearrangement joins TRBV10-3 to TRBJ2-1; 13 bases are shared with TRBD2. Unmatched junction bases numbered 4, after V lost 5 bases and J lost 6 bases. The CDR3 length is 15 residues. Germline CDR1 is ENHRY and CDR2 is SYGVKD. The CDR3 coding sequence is TGTGCCATCAGTCCCGGACTAGCGGGAGTCAATGAGCAGTTCTTC. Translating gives CAISPGLAGVNEQFF.

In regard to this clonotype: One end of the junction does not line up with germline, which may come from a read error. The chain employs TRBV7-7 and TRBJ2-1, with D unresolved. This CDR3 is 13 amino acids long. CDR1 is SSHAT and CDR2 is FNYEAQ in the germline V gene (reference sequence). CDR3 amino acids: CASSLAFENEQFF. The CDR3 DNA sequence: TGTGCTAGCAGCTTAGCCTTTGAGAATGAGCAGTTCTTC.

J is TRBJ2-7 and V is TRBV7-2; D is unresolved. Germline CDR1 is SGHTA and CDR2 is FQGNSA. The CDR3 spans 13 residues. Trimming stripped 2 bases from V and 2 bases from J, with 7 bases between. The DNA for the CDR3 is TGTGCCAGCAGCTTAAGGTCCACCTACGAGCAGTACTTC. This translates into CASSLRSTYEQYF.

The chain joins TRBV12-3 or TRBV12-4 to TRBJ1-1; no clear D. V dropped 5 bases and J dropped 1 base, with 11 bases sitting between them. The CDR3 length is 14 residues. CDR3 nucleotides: TGTGCCAGCAGTACCGACGGAGCGAACACTGAAGCTTTCTTT. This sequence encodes CASSTDGANTEAFF.

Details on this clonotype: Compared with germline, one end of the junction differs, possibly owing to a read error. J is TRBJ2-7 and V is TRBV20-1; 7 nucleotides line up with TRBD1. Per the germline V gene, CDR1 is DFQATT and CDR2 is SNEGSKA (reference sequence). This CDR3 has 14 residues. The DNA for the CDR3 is TGCAGTGCTCGAGACAGGGCGCTGACCTACGAGCAGTACTTC. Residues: CSARDRALTYEQYF.

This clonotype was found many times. CDR3 bases: TGCGCCAGCAGCCAGCTAGCGGGGGCCGAATTTAGCTCCTACAATGAGCAGTTCTTC. Translation: CASSQLAGAEFSSYNEQFF. The genes are TRBV4-3 and TRBJ2-1; TRBD2 aligns across 10 bases. This CDR3 spans 19 amino acids. The germline gives CDR1 LGHNA, CDR2 YSLEER. The V segment lost 3 bases and the J segment 0 bases; nucleotides outside the gene matches: 11.